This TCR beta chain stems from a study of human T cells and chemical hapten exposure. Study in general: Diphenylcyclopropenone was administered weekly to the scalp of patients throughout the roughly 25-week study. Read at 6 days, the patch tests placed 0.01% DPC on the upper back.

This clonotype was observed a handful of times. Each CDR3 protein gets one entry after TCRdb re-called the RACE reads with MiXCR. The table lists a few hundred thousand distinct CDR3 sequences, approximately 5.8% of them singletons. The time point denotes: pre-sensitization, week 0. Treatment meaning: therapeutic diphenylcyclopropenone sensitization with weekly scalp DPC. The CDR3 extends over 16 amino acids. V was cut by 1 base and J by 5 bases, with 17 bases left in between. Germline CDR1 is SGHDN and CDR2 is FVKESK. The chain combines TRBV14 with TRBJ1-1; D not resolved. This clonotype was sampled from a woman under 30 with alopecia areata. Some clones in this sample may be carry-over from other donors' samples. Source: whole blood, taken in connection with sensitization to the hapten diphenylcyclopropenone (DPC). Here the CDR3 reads CASSQGRLIPRTEAFF. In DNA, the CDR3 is TGTGCCAGCAGCCAAGGACGGCTAATCCCGAGAACTGAAGCTTTCTTT.